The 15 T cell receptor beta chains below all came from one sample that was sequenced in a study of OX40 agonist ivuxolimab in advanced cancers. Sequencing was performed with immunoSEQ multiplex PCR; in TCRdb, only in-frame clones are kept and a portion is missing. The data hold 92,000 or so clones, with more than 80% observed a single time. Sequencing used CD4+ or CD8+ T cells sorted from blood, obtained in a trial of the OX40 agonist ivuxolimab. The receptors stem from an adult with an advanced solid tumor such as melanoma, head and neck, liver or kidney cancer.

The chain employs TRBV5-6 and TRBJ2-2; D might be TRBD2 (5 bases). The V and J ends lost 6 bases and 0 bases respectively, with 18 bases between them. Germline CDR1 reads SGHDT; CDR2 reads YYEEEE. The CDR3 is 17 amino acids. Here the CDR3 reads CASTWDPGIANTGELFF. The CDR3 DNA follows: TGTGCCAGCACTTGGGATCCCGGGATCGCGAACACCGGGGAGCTGTTTTTT.

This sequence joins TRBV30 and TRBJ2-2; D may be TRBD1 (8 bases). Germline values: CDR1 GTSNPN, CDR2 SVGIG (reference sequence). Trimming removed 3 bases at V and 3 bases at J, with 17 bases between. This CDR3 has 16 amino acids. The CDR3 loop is CAWRRGGTGYTGELFF. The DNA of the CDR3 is TGTGCCTGGAGAAGGGGGGGGACAGGCTACACCGGGGAGCTGTTTTTT.

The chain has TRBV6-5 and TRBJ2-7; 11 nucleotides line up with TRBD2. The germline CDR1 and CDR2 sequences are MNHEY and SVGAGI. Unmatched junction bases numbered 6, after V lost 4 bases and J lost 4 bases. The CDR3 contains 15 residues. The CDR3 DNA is TGTGCCAGCAGTTCGGGACTAGCGGAGTTTTACGAGCAGTACTTC. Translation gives CASSSGLAEFYEQYF.

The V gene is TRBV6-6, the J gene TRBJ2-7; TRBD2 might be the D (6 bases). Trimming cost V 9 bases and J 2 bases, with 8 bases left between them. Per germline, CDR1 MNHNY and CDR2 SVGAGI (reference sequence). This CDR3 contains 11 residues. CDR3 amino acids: CASWEAYEQYF. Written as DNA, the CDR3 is TGTGCCAGTTGGGAGGCCTACGAGCAGTACTTC.

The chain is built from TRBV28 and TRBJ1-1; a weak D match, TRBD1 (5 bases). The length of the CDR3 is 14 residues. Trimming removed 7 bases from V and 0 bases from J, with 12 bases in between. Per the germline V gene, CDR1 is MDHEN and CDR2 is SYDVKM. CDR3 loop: CASTLTDLNTEAFF. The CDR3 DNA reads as TGTGCCAGCACCCTGACAGACTTGAACACTGAAGCTTTCTTT.

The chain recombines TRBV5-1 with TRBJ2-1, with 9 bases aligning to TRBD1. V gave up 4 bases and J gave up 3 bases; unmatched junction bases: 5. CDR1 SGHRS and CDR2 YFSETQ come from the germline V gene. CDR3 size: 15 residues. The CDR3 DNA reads TGCGCCAGCAGCACCGACAGGGGGTTCTACAATGAGCAGTTCTTC. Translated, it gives CASSTDRGFYNEQFF.

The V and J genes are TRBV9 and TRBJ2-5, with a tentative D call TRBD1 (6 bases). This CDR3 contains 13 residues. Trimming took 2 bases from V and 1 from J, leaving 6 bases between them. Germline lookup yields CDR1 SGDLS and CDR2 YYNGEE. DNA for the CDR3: TGTGCCAGCAGCGTCAGGGGCCAAGAGACCCAGTACTTC. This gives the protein CASSVRGQETQYF.

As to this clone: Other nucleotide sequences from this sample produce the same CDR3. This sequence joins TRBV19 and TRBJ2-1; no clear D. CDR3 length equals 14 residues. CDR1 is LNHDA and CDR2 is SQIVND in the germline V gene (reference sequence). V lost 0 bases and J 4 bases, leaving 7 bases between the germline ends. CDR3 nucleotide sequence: TGTGCCAGTAGTATAGAACGCAGTTACAATGAGCAGTTCTTC. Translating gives CASSIERSYNEQFF.

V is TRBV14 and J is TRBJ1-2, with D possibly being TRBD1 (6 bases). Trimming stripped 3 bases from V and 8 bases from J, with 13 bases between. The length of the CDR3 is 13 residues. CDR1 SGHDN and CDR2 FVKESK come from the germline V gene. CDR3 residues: CASSHLQGGGYTF. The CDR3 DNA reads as TGTGCCAGCAGCCATCTACAGGGTGGCGGCTACACCTTC.

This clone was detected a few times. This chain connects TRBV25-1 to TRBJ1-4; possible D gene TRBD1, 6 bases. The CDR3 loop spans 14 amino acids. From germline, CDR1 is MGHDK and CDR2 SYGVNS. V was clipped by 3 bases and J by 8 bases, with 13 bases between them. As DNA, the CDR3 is TGTGCCAGCAGTGATCCAGGGGTGGGGGAAAAACTGTTTTTT. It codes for CASSDPGVGEKLFF.

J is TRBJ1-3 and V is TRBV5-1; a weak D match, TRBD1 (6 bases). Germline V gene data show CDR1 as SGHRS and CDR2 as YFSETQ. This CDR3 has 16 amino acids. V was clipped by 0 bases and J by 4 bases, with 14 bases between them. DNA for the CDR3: TGCGCCAGCAGCTTGGACGTCTCCAGGGGAGGAAACACCATATATTTT. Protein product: CASSLDVSRGGNTIYF.

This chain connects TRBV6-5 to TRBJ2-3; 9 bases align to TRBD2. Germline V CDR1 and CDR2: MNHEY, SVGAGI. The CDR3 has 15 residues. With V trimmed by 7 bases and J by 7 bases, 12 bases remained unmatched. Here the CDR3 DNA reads TGTGCCAGCACCCCTGGCGGGGGGGGCATATATACGCAGTATTTT. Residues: CASTPGGGGIYTQYF.

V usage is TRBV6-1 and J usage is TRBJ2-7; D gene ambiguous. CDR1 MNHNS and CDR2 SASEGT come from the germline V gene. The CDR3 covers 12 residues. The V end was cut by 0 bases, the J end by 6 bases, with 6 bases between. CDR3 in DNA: TGTGCCAGCAGTGAAGCGAAGGGCGAGCAGTACTTC. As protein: CASSEAKGEQYF.

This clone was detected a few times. The CDR3 is CASSHPGGLNYGYTF. CDR3 coding DNA: TGTGCCAGCAGTCACCCCGGGGGTCTTAACTATGGCTACACCTTC. The chain joins TRBV6-1 to TRBJ1-2; the D gene is possibly TRBD1 (5 bases). V dropped 5 bases and J dropped 1 base, with 14 bases sitting between them. The CDR3 totals 15 residues. The germline V gene encodes CDR1 MNHNS and CDR2 SASEGT.

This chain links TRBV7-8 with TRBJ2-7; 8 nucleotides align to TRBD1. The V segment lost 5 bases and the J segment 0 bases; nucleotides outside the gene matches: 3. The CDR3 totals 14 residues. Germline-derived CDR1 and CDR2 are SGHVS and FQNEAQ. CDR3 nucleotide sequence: TGTGCCAGCAGCACCACAGGGGGCTCCTACGAGCAGTACTTC. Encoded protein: CASSTTGGSYEQYF. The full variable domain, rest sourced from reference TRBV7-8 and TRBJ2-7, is GAGVSQSPRYKVAKRGQDVALRCDPISGHVSLFWYQQALGQGPEFLTYFQNEAQLDKSGLPSDRFFAERPEGSVSTLKIQRTQQEDSAVYLCASSTTGGSYEQYFGPGTRLTVT.